These 25 T cell receptor beta chains share one sample of origin, sequenced in a study of cytomegalovirus exposure and HLA in healthy donors. The study ran its PCR with 60 Vbeta and 13 Jbeta primers. Libraries were prepared by immunoSEQ multiplex PCR; TCRdb keeps only in-frame clonotypes and omits some of them. The table shows around 170,000 clones, with roughly 82% occurring only once. Sequenced material: PBMCs. The receptors derive from a woman aged 45 to 65 in good health and CMV-seropositive.

The genes are TRBV19 and TRBJ1-1; 7 bases are a match to TRBD1. Germline CDR1 and CDR2: LNHDA and SQIVND (reference sequence). The CDR3 extends over 12 amino acids. V was clipped by 2 bases and J by 7 bases; unmatched bases: 1. CDR3 amino acids: CASSIRGLEAFF. The CDR3 nucleotides are TGTGCCAGTAGTATAAGGGGGCTTGAAGCTTTCTTT.

In DNA, the CDR3 is TGTGCCAGCAGCTCGGGACAGGGGGTCGGCTCCTATAATTCACCCCTCCACTTT. Residues: CASSSGQGVGSYNSPLHF. The chain combines TRBV5-4 with TRBJ1-6; 11 bases are shared with TRBD1. Germline CDR1 is SGHNT and CDR2 is YYREEE (reference sequence). The CDR3 contains 18 residues. Trimming at V came to 3 bases and at J to 0 bases, leaving 5 bases not matched to a gene.

The gene calls are TRBV30 and TRBJ2-3; 8 nucleotides line up with TRBD1. This CDR3 spans 14 amino acids. The junction had 9 bases not matched to a gene; V was cut back by 5 bases and J by 5 bases. Germline values: CDR1 GTSNPN, CDR2 SVGIG (reference sequence). The CDR3, as DNA: TGTGCCTGGGAAGGGACAGGTCAGGGAGATACGCAGTATTTT. This sequence encodes CAWEGTGQGDTQYF.

The rearrangement joins TRBV19 to TRBJ1-2; maybe TRBD1 (5 bases). This CDR3 comprises 14 residues. From germline, CDR1 is LNHDA and CDR2 SQIVND (reference sequence). V was pared by 5 bases and J by 1 base, with 11 bases between. The CDR3 DNA is TGTGCCAGTAGTCTGACAGCAGTTAACTATGGCTACACCTTC. Protein: CASSLTAVNYGYTF.

In this sample, this clone turned up once. V is TRBV7-9 and J is TRBJ2-1; D is undetermined. V was shortened by 5 bases and J by 7 bases, with 6 bases between the two germline ends. The CDR3 is made up of 11 amino acids. Germline CDR1 reads SEHNR; CDR2 reads FQNEAQ (reference sequence). CDR3 protein: CASSAANEQFF. The CDR3 DNA reads TGTGCCAGCAGCGCTGCGAATGAGCAGTTCTTC.

CDR3 sequence reads: CASSLRTSPYTQYF. CDR3 bases: TGTGCCAGTAGTCTGAGGACTTCCCCCTATACGCAGTATTTT. This chain uses TRBV19 with TRBJ2-3, with D perhaps TRBD2 (5 bases). Trimming took 5 bases from V and 7 from J, leaving 16 bases between them. The germline V gene has CDR1 LNHDA and CDR2 SQIVND (reference sequence). This CDR3 is 14 amino acids long.

In this sample, this clone turned up many times. The chain employs TRBV28 and TRBJ2-1; 10 bases align to TRBD2. V shed 8 bases, J shed 5 bases, and the junction held 6 bases outside the gene matches. The germline gives CDR1 MDHEN, CDR2 SYDVKM. The CDR3 has 14 amino acids. The DNA of the CDR3 is TGTGCCAGCGGGGGGACTAGCGTGAACAATGAGCAGTTCTTC. It specifies CASGGTSVNNEQFF.

This sequence joins TRBV5-4 and TRBJ2-2; 8 bases line up with TRBD1. Trimming took 3 bases from V and 6 from J; bases not matched to a gene: 7. CDR3 size: 15 residues. Germline CDR1 is SGHNT and CDR2 is YYREEE (reference sequence). The chain's CDR3 is CASSSGGSVAGELFF. CDR3 DNA sequence: TGTGCCAGCAGCTCAGGGGGCTCGGTCGCCGGGGAGCTGTTTTTT.

The gene calls are TRBV5-4 and TRBJ2-1; 10 bases map to TRBD2. Germline-derived CDR1 and CDR2 are SGHNT and YYREEE (reference sequence). The CDR3 covers 16 residues. Trimming at V came to 0 bases and at J to 9 bases, leaving 9 bases not matched to a gene. CDR3 in DNA: TGTGCCAGCAGCTTGGCGGGAGTAGCGGGGGGCGGTGAGCAGTTCTTC. Encoded protein: CASSLAGVAGGGEQFF.

The rearrangement uses TRBV7-2 and TRBJ2-7; 8 bases agree with TRBD2. Trimming at V came to 5 bases and at J to 5 bases, leaving 11 bases not matched to a gene. The CDR3 is 15 residues long. Germline lookup yields CDR1 SGHTA and CDR2 FQGNSA. As DNA, the CDR3 is TGTGCCAGCAGCCCCCAGGGCGGGGGGCTGAACGAGCAGTACTTC. Residues: CASSPQGGGLNEQYF.

As to this clone: The junction departs from the called germline gene at one end, perhaps through a read error. The same CDR3 arises from other DNA sequences in this sample as well. The chain couples TRBV6-5 to TRBJ1-3, with a weak D call TRBD1 (5 bases). Germline V gene sequence: CDR1 MNHEY, CDR2 SVGAGI. This CDR3 has 14 amino acids. CDR3 bases: TGTGCCAGCAGCGGGACTTCATCTGGAAACACTATATATTTT. Encoded protein: CASSGTSSGNTIYF.

The chain combines TRBV5-1 with TRBJ1-6; TRBD1 aligns across 8 bases. The CDR3 consists of 13 residues. The junction had 2 bases not matched to a gene; V was cut back by 7 bases and J by 5 bases. The germline V gene has CDR1 SGHRS and CDR2 YFSETQ. The CDR3 region is CASQTGDNSPLHF. Written as DNA, the CDR3 is TGCGCCAGCCAGACAGGGGATAATTCACCCCTCCACTTT.

The chain joins TRBV19 to TRBJ2-3; 9 positions agree with TRBD2. Per germline, CDR1 LNHDA and CDR2 SQIVND (reference sequence). CDR3 size: 16 residues. J lost 5 bases, V lost 1 base, and 7 bases had no gene match. In nucleotides, the CDR3 is TGTGCCAGTAGTATAGCTAGCGGGGCCAAGGGAGATACGCAGTATTTT. Its translation: CASSIASGAKGDTQYF.

V gene TRBV6-5 combines with J gene TRBJ2-1; 7 bases agree with TRBD2. The CDR3 runs to 14 residues. Germline V lookup: CDR1 MNHEY, CDR2 SVGAGI. Losses at the gene ends were 9 bases for V and 3 bases for J; bases not matched to a gene: 8. Written as DNA, the CDR3 is TGTGCCAGTCAAACTAGCGAGTTCTACAATGAGCAGTTCTTC. It codes for CASQTSEFYNEQFF.

The V gene is TRBV5-1, the J gene TRBJ1-1; 8 positions agree with TRBD1. Trimming removed 3 bases from V and 4 bases from J; junction bases left unmatched: 8. This CDR3 comprises 15 residues. Germline CDR1 SGHRS, CDR2 YFSETQ. The CDR3 DNA sequence: TGCGCCAGCAGCTCAGACAGGGGTTGGGGCACTGAAGCTTTCTTT. It specifies CASSSDRGWGTEAFF.

This rearrangement joins TRBV13 to TRBJ1-6; D is uncertain. Germline assignment: CDR1 PRHDT and CDR2 FYEKMQ (reference sequence). V lost 5 bases, J lost 0 bases, and 5 bases lay in between. There are 14 residues in the CDR3. The CDR3 DNA reads TGTGCCAGCAGCCTCAGCTCCTATAATTCACCCCTCCACTTT. Its protein is CASSLSSYNSPLHF.

J is TRBJ1-3 and V is TRBV11-2; 8 bases map to TRBD1. Looked up from germline, CDR1 is SGHAT and CDR2 is FQNNGV. J lost 4 bases, V lost 8 bases, and 16 bases had no gene match. The CDR3 totals 17 residues. The CDR3 DNA reads as TGTGCCAGCCCCCTTGGGCAGGGGGCAGGTAAAGGAAACACCATATATTTT. Encoded protein: CASPLGQGAGKGNTIYF.

This clone was found a few times. Other DNA sequences within the sample encode an identical CDR3. The rearrangement uses TRBV28 and TRBJ2-5; D remains unclear. The V end was cut by 2 bases, the J end by 2 bases, with 6 bases between. This CDR3 contains 13 residues. The germline CDR1 and CDR2 sequences are MDHEN and SYDVKM. CDR3 sequence: CASSLGRQETQYF. For the CDR3, the DNA is TGTGCCAGCAGTTTAGGCAGACAAGAGACCCAGTACTTC.

The DNA for the CDR3 is TGTGCCAGCAGTCCCGGGACAGTCTCCTACGAGCAGTACTTC. Amino acid sequence: CASSPGTVSYEQYF. V gene TRBV28 combines with J gene TRBJ2-7, with 7 bases lining up with TRBD1. Germline loops: CDR1 MDHEN, CDR2 SYDVKM. The CDR3 extends over 14 amino acids. V lost 5 bases to trimming and J lost 0 bases; unmatched junction nucleotides: 4.

This clone was counted a single time. The chain combines TRBV7-3 with TRBJ1-1; D remains ambiguous. The CDR3 extends over 15 amino acids. Germline CDR1 SGHTA, CDR2 FQGTGA. Trimming pared 3 bases from V and 5 bases from J, leaving 16 bases between. In DNA, the CDR3 is TGTGCCAGCAGCTTCGGACCCACCCGGGGAACTGAAGCTTTCTTT. Protein: CASSFGPTRGTEAFF.

The chain recombines TRBV9 with TRBJ2-5; D uncertain. V lost 3 bases and J lost 2, with 8 bases in between. Germline CDR1 and CDR2: SGDLS and YYNGEE. The CDR3 totals 13 residues. In nucleotides, the CDR3 is TGTGCCAGCAGCGAACTACCGCAAGAGACCCAGTACTTC. Its protein is CASSELPQETQYF.

The chain recombines TRBV6-1 with TRBJ2-1; 9 nucleotides line up with TRBD1. The germline CDR1 and CDR2 sequences are MNHNS and SASEGT. V trimming: 5 bases; J trimming: 7 bases; junction bases outside the gene matches: 6. The CDR3 loop spans 14 amino acids. DNA for the CDR3: TGTGCCAGCAGTCCGGGACAGGGCCGTAATGAGCAGTTCTTC. Its protein product is CASSPGQGRNEQFF.

The V gene is TRBV29-1, the J gene TRBJ1-2, with D maybe TRBD1 (6 bases). Germline V gene sequence: CDR1 SQVTM, CDR2 ANQGSEA. There are 12 residues in the CDR3. Trimming left V 7 bases short and J 9 bases short, with 18 bases between. The CDR3 is CSDLQGDNSYTF. CDR3 sequence (DNA): TGCAGCGACCTACAGGGAGATAATAGCTACACCTTC.

The CDR3 reads CASSSGGEQYF. The CDR3 nucleotides are TGTGCCAGCAGCTCGGGGGGGGAGCAGTACTTC. The chain is built from TRBV9 and TRBJ2-7; TRBD2 matches at 8 bases. The junction had 1 base not matched to a gene; V was cut back by 4 bases and J by 7 bases. Germline V CDR1 and CDR2: SGDLS, YYNGEE. This CDR3 is 11 amino acids long. Drawing the rest from reference TRBV9 and TRBJ2-7, the complete variable domain is DSGVTQTPKHLITATGQRVTLRCSPRSGDLSVYWYQQSLDQGLQFLIQYYNGEERAKGNILERFSAQQFPDLHSELNLSSLELGDSALYFCASSSGGEQYFGPGTRLTVT.

The genes are TRBV30 and TRBJ2-7; perhaps TRBD1 as D (6 bases). The germline V gene encodes CDR1 GTSNPN and CDR2 SVGIG (reference sequence). V was pared by 5 bases and J by 6 bases, with 17 bases between. The CDR3 spans 13 residues. CDR3: CAWDRDIAGEQYF. As DNA, the CDR3 is TGTGCCTGGGACCGGGACATAGCCGGCGAGCAGTACTTC. The full variable domain, rest sourced from reference TRBV30 and TRBJ2-7, is SQTIHQWPATLVQPVGSPLSLECTVEGTSNPNLYWYRQAAGRGLQLLFYSVGIGQISSEVPQNLSASRPQDRQFILSSKKLLLSDSGFYLCAWDRDIAGEQYFGPGTRLTVT.